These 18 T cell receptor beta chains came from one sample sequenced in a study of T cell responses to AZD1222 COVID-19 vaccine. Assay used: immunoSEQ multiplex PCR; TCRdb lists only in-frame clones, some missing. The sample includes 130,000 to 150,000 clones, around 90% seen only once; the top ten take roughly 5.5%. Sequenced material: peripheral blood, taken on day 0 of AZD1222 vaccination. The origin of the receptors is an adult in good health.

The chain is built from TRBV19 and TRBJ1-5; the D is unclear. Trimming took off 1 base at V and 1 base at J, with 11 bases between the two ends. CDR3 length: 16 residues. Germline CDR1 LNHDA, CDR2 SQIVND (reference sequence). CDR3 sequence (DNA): TGTGCCAGTAGTATAGCCGGGCTTACAAGCAATCAGCCCCAGCATTTT. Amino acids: CASSIAGLTSNQPQHF.

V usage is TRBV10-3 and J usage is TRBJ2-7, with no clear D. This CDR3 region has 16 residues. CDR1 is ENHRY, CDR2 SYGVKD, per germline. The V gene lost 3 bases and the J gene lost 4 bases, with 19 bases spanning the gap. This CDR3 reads CAISDPTRTSFYEQYF. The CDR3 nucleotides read TGTGCCATCAGTGACCCGACCCGCACCTCCTTTTACGAGCAGTACTTC.

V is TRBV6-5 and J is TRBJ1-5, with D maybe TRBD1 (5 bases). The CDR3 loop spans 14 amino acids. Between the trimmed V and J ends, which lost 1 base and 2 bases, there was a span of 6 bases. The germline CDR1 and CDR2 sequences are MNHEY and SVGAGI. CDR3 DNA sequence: TGTGCCAGCAGTTACTTGGGGGGCAATCAGCCCCAGCATTTT. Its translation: CASSYLGGNQPQHF.

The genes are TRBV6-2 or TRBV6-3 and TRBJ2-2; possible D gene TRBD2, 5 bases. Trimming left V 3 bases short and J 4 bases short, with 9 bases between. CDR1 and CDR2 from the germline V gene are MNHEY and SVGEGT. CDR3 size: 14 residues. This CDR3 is CASSYRAGTGELFF. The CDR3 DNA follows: TGTGCCAGCAGTTATAGGGCGGGCACCGGGGAGCTGTTTTTT.

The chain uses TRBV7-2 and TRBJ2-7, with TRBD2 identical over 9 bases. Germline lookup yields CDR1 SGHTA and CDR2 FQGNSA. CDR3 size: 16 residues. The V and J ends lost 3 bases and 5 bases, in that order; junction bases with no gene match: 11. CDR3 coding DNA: TGTGCCAGCAGCTTTGGGGGACCGGGACTAGCAAACGAGCAGTACTTC. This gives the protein CASSFGGPGLANEQYF.

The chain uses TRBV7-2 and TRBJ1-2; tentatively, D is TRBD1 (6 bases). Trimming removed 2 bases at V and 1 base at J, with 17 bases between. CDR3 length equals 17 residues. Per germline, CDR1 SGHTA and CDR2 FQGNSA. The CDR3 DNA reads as TGTGCCAGCAGCTTAATACCGACAGGTCCATTTAACTATGGCTACACCTTC. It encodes CASSLIPTGPFNYGYTF.

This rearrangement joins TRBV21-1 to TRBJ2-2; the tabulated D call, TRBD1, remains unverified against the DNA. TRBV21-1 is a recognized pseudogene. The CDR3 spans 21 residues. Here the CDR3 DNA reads TGTGCCAGCAGCAAGGGAGACAGGGGGGCCCAATTGATATCTCACACCGGGGAGCTGTTTTTT. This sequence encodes CASSKGDRGAQLISHTGELFF.

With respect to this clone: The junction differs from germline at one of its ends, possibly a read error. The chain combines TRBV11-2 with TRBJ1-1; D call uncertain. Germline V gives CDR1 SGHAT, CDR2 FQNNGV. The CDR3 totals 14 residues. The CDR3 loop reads CASRFGSSNTEAFF. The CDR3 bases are TGTGCCAGCCGCTTCGGGTCTTCGAACACTGAAGCTTTCTTT.

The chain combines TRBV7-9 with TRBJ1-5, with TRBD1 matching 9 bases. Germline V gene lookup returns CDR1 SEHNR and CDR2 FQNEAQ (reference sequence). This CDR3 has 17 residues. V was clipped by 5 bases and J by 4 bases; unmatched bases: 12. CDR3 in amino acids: CASSHARGQGYNQPQHF. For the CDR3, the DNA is TGTGCCAGCAGCCACGCCCGCGGACAGGGGTATAATCAGCCCCAGCATTTT. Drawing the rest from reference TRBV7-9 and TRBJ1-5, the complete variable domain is DTGVSQNPRHKITKRGQNVTFRCDPISEHNRLYWYRQTLGQGPEFLTYFQNEAQLEKSRLLSDRFSAERPKGSFSTLEIQRTEQGDSAMYLCASSHARGQGYNQPQHFGDGTRLSIL.

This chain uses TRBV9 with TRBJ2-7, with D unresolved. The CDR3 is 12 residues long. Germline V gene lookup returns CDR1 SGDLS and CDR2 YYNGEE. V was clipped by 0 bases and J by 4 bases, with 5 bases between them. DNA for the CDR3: TGTGCCAGCAGCGTAGATGGATACGAGCAGTACTTC. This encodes CASSVDGYEQYF.

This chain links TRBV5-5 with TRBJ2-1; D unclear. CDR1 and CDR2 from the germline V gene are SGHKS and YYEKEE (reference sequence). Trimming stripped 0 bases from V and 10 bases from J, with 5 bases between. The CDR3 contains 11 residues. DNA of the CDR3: TGTGCCAGCAGCTTGGTGGGCGAGCAGTTCTTC. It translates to CASSLVGEQFF. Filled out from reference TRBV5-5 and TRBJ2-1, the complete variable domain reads DAGVTQSPTHLIKTRGQQVTLRCSPISGHKSVSWYQQVLGQGPQFIFQYYEKEERGRGNFPDRFSARQFPNYSSELNVNALLLGDSALYLCASSLVGEQFFGPGTRLTVL.

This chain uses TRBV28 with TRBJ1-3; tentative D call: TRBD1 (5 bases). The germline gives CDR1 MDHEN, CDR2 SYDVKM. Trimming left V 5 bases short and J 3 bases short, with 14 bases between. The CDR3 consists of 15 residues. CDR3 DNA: TGTGCCAGCAGTCCACAGGTTGCGTTTGGAAACACCATATATTTT. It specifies CASSPQVAFGNTIYF.

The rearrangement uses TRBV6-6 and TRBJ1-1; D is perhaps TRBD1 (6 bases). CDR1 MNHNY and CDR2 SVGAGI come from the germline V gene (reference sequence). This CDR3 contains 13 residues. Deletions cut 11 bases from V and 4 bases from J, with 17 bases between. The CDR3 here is CACGWGGGTEAFF. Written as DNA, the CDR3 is TGTGCCTGCGGGTGGGGAGGGGGCACTGAAGCTTTCTTT.

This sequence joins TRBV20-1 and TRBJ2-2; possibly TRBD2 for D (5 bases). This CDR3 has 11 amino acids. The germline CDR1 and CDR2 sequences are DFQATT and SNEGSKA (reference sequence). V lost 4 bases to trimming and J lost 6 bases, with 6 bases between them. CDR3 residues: CSATAAGELFF. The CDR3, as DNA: TGCAGTGCTACAGCGGCCGGGGAGCTGTTTTTT.

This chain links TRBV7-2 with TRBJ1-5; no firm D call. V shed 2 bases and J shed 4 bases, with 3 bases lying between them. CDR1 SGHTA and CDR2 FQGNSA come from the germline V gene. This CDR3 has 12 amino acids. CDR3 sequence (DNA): TGTGCCAGCAGCTTAAAGAATCAGCCCCAGCATTTT. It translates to CASSLKNQPQHF.

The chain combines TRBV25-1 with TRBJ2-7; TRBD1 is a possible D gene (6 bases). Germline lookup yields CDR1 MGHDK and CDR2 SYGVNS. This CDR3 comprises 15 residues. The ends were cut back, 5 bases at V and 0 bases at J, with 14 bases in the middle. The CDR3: CASSSRTADSYEQYF. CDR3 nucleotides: TGTGCCAGCAGTTCACGGACAGCTGACTCCTACGAGCAGTACTTC.

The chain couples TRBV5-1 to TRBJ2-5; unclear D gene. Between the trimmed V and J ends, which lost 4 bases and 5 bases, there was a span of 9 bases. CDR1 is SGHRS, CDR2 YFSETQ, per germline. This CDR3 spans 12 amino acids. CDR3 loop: CASSALRETQYF. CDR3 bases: TGCGCCAGCAGCGCACTAAGGGAGACCCAGTACTTC.

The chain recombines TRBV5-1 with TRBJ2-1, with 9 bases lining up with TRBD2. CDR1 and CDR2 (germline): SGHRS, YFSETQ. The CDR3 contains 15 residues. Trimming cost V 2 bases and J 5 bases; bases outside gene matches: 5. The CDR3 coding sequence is TGCGCCAGCAGCTTAGGACTAGCGATGAACAATGAGCAGTTCTTC. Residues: CASSLGLAMNNEQFF.